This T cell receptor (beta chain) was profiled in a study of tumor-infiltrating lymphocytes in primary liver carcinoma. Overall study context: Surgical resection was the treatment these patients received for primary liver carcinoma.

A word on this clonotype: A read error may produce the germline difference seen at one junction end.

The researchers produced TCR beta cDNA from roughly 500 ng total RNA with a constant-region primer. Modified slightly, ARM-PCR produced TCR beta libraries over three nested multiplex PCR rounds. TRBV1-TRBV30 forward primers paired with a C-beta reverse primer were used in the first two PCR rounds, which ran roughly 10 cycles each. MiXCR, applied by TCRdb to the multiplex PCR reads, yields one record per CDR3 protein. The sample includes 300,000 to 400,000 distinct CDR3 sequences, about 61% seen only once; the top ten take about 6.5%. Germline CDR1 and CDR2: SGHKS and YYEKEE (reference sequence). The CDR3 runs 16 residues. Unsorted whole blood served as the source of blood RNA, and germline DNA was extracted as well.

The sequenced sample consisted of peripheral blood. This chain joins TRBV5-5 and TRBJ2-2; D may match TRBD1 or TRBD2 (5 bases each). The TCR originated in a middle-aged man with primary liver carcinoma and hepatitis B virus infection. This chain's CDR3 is CVSSQRDRLSTGELFF. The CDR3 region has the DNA TGTGTCAGCAGCCAAAGGGACCGCCTCTCTACCGGGGAGTTGTTTTTT.